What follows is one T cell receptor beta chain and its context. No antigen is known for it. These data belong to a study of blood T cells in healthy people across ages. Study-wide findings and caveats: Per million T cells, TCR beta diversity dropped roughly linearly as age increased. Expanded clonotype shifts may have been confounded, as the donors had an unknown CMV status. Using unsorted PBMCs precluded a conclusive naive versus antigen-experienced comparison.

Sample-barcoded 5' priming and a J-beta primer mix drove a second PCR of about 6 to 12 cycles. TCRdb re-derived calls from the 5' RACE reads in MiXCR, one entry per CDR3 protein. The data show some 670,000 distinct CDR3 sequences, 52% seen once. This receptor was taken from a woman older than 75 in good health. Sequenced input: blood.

The CDR3 region is CSVNPPGQSYNEQFF. The CDR3 DNA reads as TGCAGCGTTAATCCACCGGGACAGAGTTACAATGAGCAGTTCTTC. The V and J genes are TRBV29-1 and TRBJ2-1, with 7 bases matching TRBD1. The germline gives CDR1 SQVTM, CDR2 ANQGSEA. This CDR3 contains 15 residues. V lost 5 bases, J lost 4 bases, and 11 bases stayed unmatched.